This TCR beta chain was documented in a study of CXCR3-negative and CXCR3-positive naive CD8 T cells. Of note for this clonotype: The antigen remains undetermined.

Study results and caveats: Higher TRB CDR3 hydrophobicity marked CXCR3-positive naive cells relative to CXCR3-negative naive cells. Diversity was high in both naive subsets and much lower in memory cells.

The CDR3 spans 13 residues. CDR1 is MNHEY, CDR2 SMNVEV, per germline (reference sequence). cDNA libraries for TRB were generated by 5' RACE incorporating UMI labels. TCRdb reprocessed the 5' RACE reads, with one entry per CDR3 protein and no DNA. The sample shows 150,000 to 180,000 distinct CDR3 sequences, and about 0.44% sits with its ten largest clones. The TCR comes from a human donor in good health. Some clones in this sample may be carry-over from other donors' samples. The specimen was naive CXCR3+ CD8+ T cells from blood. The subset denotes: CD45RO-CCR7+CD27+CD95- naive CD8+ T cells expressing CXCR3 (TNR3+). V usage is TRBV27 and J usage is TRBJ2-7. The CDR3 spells CASSSDVNYEQYF.